This record looks at one T cell receptor (beta chain) sequence and its context. Trimming cost V 3 bases and J 6 bases; bases outside gene matches: 5. The length of the CDR3 is 15 residues. Germline-derived CDR1 and CDR2 are LGHDT and YNNKEL (reference sequence). This sample was included in a study of blood T cell repertoires in COVID-19. Authors' methods: Estimated nucleated cell counts came from reference gene primer amplification. TCRdb's table, derived via immunoSEQ multiplex PCR, lists solely in-frame clones and lacks some. D and trimming come from the DNA, and the V and J calls and clone size come from that table. The table records roughly 150,000 clones, 81% of them present only once.

V usage is TRBV3-1 (or the pseudogene TRBV3-2) and J usage is TRBJ1-6; 7 nucleotides agree with TRBD1. The source material was peripheral blood. The TCR sequence derives from a man between 60 and 75 years old with active or convalescent COVID-19. CDR3 amino acids: CASSHSTGVNSPLHF. CDR3 in DNA: TGTGCCAGCAGCCATTCCACAGGGGTTAATTCACCCCTCCACTTT.